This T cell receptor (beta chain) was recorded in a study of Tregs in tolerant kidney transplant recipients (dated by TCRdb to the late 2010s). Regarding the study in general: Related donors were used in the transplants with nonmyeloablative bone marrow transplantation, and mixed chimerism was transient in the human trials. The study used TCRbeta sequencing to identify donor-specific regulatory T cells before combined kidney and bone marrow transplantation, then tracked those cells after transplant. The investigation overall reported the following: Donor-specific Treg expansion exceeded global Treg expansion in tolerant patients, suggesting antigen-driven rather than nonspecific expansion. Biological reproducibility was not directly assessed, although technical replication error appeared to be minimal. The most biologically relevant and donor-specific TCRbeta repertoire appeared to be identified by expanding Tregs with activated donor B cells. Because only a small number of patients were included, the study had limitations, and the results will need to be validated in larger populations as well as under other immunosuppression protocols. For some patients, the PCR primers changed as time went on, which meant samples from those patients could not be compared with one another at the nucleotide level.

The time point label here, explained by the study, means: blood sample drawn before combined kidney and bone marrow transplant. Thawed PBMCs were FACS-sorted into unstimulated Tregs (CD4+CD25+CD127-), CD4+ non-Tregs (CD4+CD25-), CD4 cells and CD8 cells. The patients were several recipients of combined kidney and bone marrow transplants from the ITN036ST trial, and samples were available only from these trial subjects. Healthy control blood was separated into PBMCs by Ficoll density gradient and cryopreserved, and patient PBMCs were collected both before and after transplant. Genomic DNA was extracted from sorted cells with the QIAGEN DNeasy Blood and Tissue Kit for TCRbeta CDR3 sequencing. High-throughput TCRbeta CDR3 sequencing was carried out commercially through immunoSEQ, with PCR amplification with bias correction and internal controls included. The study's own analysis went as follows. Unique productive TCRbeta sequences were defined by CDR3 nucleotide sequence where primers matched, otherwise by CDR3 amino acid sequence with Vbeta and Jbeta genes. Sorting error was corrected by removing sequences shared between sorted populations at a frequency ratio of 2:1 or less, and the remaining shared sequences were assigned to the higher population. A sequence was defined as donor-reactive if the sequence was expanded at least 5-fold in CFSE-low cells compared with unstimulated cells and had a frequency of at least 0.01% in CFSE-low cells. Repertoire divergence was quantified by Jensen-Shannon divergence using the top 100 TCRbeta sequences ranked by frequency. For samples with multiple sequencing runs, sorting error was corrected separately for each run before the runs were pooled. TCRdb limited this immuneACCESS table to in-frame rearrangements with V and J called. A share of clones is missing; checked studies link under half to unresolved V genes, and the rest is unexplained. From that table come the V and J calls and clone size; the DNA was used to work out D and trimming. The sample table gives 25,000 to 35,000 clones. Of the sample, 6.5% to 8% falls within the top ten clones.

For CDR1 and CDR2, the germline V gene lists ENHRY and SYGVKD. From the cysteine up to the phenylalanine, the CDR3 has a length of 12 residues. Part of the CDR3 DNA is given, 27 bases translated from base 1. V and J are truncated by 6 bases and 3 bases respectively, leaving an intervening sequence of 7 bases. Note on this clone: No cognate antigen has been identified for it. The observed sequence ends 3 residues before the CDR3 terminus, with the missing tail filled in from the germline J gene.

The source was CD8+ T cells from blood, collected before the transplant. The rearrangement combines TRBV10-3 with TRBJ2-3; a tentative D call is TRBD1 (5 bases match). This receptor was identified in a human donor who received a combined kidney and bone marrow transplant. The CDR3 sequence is CAIRTATDTQYF. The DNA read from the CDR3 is TGTGCCATCAGGACAGCGACAGATACG.